Shown below are 14 T cell receptor beta chains from a single sample sequenced in a study of CD8+CD57+ T cells in acquired aplastic anemia. All sequencing subjects had displayed CD8+CD57+ cell expansion on flow cytometry. The study profiled TCR beta VDJ and CDR3 using genomic DNA as template. TCRdb re-called the reads through MiXCR, storing one row per CDR3 protein. The sample lists approximately 59,000 distinct CDR3 sequences, roughly three fifths seen once, with 16% in the top ten. Sequencing was done on a sample of sorted CD4+, CD8+, or CD8+CD57+ T cells (not recorded which) from PBMCs. The receptors stem from a human donor with aplastic anemia.

In DNA form, the CDR3 reads TGTGCCACCAGCAGCTATGGTAGCGGGATTAGCACAGATACGCAGTATTTT. The encoded protein is CATSSYGSGISTDTQYF. The rearrangement joins TRBV15 to TRBJ2-3; 8 bases agree with TRBD2. This CDR3 is built from 17 residues. Per the germline V gene, CDR1 is LNHNV and CDR2 is YYDKDF (reference sequence). J gave up 0 bases and V 3 bases, and 8 bases lay outside the gene matches.

The V and J genes are TRBV19 and TRBJ1-5; D may be TRBD1 (6 bases). Germline V gene data show CDR1 as LNHDA and CDR2 as SQIVND (reference sequence). The ends were cut back, 5 bases at V and 6 bases at J, with 23 bases in the middle. The CDR3 extends over 17 amino acids. The CDR3 DNA is TGTGCCAGTAGTCTACGGGGGGGGGCTATTAGGGGTCAGCCCCAGCATTTT. It codes for CASSLRGGAIRGQPQHF.

This clonotype occurred many times. The chain employs TRBV10-3 and TRBJ2-4; 8 bases are shared with TRBD2. This CDR3 is 16 amino acids long. Germline-derived CDR1 and CDR2 are ENHRY and SYGVKD. V was pared by 10 bases and J by 3 bases, with 14 bases of the junction left unmatched. CDR3 region: CATYGGEGLDKNIQYF. CDR3 DNA sequence: TGTGCCACGTACGGGGGGGAGGGTTTGGACAAAAACATTCAGTACTTC.

This clonotype was detected ten times or more. This chain joins TRBV11-1 and TRBJ1-4; D possibly corresponds to TRBD1 (5 bases). Germline V CDR1 and CDR2: SGHAT, FQDESV (reference sequence). The length of the CDR3 is 19 residues. Trimming removed 2 bases from V and 4 bases from J, with 23 bases in between. CDR3 sequence (DNA): TGTGCCAGCAGCTTAAAATTCACGGGGCAGGGAAAGGGTAATGAAAAACTGTTTTTT. This encodes CASSLKFTGQGKGNEKLFF.

The J gene is TRBJ2-5, the V gene TRBV12-3 or TRBV12-4; TRBD1 matches at 9 bases. The CDR3 spans 14 residues. J lost 7 bases, V lost 6 bases, and 9 bases had no gene match. The CDR3, as DNA: TGTGCCAGCAGCCTAACAGGGGGCGTGGGGACCCAGTACTTC. Amino acids: CASSLTGGVGTQYF.

V gene TRBV9 combines with J gene TRBJ1-1, with 7 bases that match TRBD1. This CDR3 comprises 14 residues. Per germline, CDR1 SGDLS and CDR2 YYNGEE. The V segment lost 2 bases and the J segment 6 bases; nucleotides outside the gene matches: 7. The CDR3 DNA reads as TGTGCCAGCAGCGTGATAGACAGGGATCCTGAAGCTTTCTTT. Its translation: CASSVIDRDPEAFF.

This chain uses TRBV29-1 with TRBJ2-5; perhaps TRBD1 as D (5 bases). Germline V gene lookup returns CDR1 SQVTM and CDR2 ANQGSEA. Trimming took off 7 bases at V and 0 bases at J, with 6 bases between the two ends. This CDR3 region has 11 residues. The CDR3 region is CSGQNQETQYF. The CDR3 nucleotides are TGCAGCGGACAGAACCAAGAGACCCAGTACTTC. Full variable domain (missing parts from reference TRBV29-1 and TRBJ2-5): SAVISQKPSRDICQRGTSLTIQCQVDSQVTMMFWYRQQPGQSLTLIATANQGSEATYESGFVIDKFPISRPNLTFSTLTVSNMSPEDSSIYLCSGQNQETQYFGPGTRLLVL.

The rearrangement uses TRBV4-2 and TRBJ1-6; D is unresolved. Per the germline V gene, CDR1 is LGHNA and CDR2 is YNFKEQ. CDR3 length: 15 amino acids. V dropped 0 bases and J dropped 5 bases, with 8 bases sitting between them. The CDR3 DNA sequence: TGTGCCAGCAGCCAAGACGGGCAGGATAATTCACCCCTCCACTTT. Its protein product is CASSQDGQDNSPLHF.

The genes are TRBV20-1 and TRBJ1-2; TRBD1 aligns across 8 bases. The CDR3 extends over 12 amino acids. Germline V gene lookup returns CDR1 DFQATT and CDR2 SNEGSKA (reference sequence). CDR3 coding DNA: TGCAGCCTGGCGACAGGGGATCACGGCCACACCTTC. Protein product: CSLATGDHGHTF.

This clonotype has at least ten counts. This chain connects TRBV6-2 or TRBV6-3 to TRBJ2-1; D could derive from TRBD1 or TRBD2 (6 bases each). The CDR3 totals 14 residues. CDR1 is MNHEY, CDR2 SVGEGT, per germline. Trimming pared 7 bases from V and 8 bases from J, leaving 18 bases between. CDR3 sequence (DNA): TGTGCCAGCAACTTCTTACAGGGAGGCGATGAGCAGTTCTTC. This translates into CASNFLQGGDEQFF.

The chain has TRBV7-8 and TRBJ2-2; TRBD2 matches at 8 bases. CDR1 and CDR2 from the germline V gene are SGHVS and FQNEAQ. The CDR3 contains 17 residues. V was clipped by 6 bases and J by 2 bases; unmatched bases: 11. CDR3 sequence: CASSFEGLAANTGELFF. CDR3 coding DNA: TGTGCCAGCAGTTTCGAAGGACTAGCAGCCAACACCGGGGAGCTGTTTTTT. Using reference TRBV7-8 and TRBJ2-2 for the parts outside the CDR3, the full variable domain is GAGVSQSPRYKVAKRGQDVALRCDPISGHVSLFWYQQALGQGPEFLTYFQNEAQLDKSGLPSDRFFAERPEGSVSTLKIQRTQQEDSAVYLCASSFEGLAANTGELFFGEGSRLTVL.

This clonotype was observed many times. This chain joins TRBV9 and TRBJ2-1; 10 nucleotides agree with TRBD1. Per the germline V gene, CDR1 is SGDLS and CDR2 is YYNGEE. V shed 3 bases, J shed 7 bases, and the junction held 7 bases outside the gene matches. The CDR3 runs 15 residues. CDR3 DNA sequence: TGTGCCAGCAGCGCCGGGACAGGGGTGTTGAATGAGCAGTTCTTC. Its translation: CASSAGTGVLNEQFF.

In its sample, this clonotype was seen once. The chain joins TRBV20-1 to TRBJ1-2; TRBD1 matches 7 bases. This CDR3 has 14 amino acids. V was clipped by 6 bases and J by 4 bases; unmatched bases: 11. Per the germline V gene, CDR1 is DFQATT and CDR2 is SNEGSKA (reference sequence). The CDR3 DNA reads TGCAGTGCGACCTGGAGACAGGGTGGCTATGGCTACACCTTC. Its translation is CSATWRQGGYGYTF.

Notes on this clonotype: A much larger clone lies one base from this, so it may be a read error. The rearrangement joins TRBV6-1 to TRBJ2-7; 8 bases line up with TRBD2. Germline CDR1 MNHNS, CDR2 SASEGT. V trimming: 7 bases; J trimming: 9 bases; junction bases outside the gene matches: 14. The CDR3 covers 14 residues. The CDR3 loop reads CASIHRGGRGPQYV. The CDR3 DNA reads as TGTGCCAGCATCCATCGGGGGGGACGGGGTCCGCAGTACGTC.